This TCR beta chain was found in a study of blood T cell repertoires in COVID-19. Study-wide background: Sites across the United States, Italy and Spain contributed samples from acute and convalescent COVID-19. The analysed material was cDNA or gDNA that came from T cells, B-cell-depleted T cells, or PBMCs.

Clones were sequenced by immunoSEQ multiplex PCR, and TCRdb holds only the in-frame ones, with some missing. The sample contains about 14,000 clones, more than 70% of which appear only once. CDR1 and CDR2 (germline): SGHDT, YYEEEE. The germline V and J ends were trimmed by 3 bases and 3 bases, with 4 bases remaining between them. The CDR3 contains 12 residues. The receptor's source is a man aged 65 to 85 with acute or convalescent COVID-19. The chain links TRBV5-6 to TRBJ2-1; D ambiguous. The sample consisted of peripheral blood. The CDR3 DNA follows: TGTGCCAGCAGCTCCTTCTACAATGAGCAGTTCTTC. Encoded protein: CASSSFYNEQFF.